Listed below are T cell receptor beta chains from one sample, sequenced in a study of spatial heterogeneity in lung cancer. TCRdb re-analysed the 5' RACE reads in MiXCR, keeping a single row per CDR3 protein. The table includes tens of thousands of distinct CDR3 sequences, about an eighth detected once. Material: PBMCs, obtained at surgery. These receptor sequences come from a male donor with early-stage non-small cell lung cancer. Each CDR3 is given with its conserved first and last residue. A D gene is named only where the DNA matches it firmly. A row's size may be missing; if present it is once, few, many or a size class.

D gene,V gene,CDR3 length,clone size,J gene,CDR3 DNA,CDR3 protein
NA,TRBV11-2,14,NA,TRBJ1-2,TGTGCCAGCAGCTCCCCCGGACCACCTCGGGGCTACACCTTC,CASSSPGPPRGYTF
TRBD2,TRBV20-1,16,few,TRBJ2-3,TGCAGTGCTAAACCCCCTAGCGGGCTCATAACAGATACGCAGTATTTT,CSAKPPSGLITDTQYF
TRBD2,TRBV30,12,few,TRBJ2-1,TGTGCCTGGAGATTAGCGGGGGGGCCCCGGTTCTTC,CAWRLAGGPRFF
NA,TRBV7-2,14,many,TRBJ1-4,TGTGCCAGCAGCTTAGGGGTTCGTAATGAAAAACTGTTTTTT,CASSLGVRNEKLFF
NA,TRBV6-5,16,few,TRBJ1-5,TGTGCCAGCAGTCCGGGGGGGGCATTTGGAAATCAGCCCCAGCATTTT,CASSPGGAFGNQPQHF
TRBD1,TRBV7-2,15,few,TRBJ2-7,TGTGCCAGCAGCTTAGCTACGGGACAGGGACACGAGCAGTACTTC,CASSLATGQGHEQYF
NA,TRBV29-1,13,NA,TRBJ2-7,TGCAGCGTTGAAGACGGTCAGTTCTACGGGCAGTACTTC,CSVEDGQFYGQYF
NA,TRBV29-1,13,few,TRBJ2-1,TGCAGCATATGGACGGCCAGTTACAATGAGCAGTTCTTC,CSIWTASYNEQFF
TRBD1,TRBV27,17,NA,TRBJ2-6,TGTGCCAGCGAACCGGGACAGGGACTCTCTGGGGCCAACGTCCTGACTTTC,CASEPGQGLSGANVLTF
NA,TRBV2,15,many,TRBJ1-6,TGTGCCAGCCGGGAGGCCGAATCCTATAATTCACCCCTCCACTTT,CASREAESYNSPLHF
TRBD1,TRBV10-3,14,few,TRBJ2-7,TGTGCCATCAGTGGGACAGGGTGGGGATACGAGCAGTACTTC,CAISGTGWGYEQYF
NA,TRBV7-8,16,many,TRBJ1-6,TGTGCCAGCAGCTTAGTTCTGGGCAGAAAAAATTCACCCCTCCACTTT,CASSLVLGRKNSPLHF
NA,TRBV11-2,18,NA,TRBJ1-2,TGTGCCAGCAGTCCAAACTACAGGGAAGGGGGGCCTCTCTGGGGCTACACCTTC,CASSPNYREGGPLWGYTF
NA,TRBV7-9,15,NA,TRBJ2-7,TGTGCCAGCAGCGACCGGGACCCGAGGGTCCACGAGCAGTACTTC,CASSDRDPRVHEQYF
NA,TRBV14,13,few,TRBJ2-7,TGTGCCAGCAGCCAAGTAACACGCTACGAGCAGTACTTC,CASSQVTRYEQYF
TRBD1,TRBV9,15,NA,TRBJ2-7,TGTGCCAGCAGCCCGAGAGGACAGGGGGCATACGAGCAGTACTTC,CASSPRGQGAYEQYF
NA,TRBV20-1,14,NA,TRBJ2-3,TGCAGTGCTAGAGATACGGGGAGCACAGATACGCAGTATTTT,CSARDTGSTDTQYF
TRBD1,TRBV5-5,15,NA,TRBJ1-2,TGTGCCAGCAGCTTGGCCCACAGGGGGCGAAGTGGCTACACCTTC,CASSLAHRGRSGYTF
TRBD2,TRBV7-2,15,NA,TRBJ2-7,TGTGCCAGCAGCTTAGATACAGGACTAGTCTACGAGCAGTACTTC,CASSLDTGLVYEQYF
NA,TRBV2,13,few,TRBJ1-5,TGTGCCAGCAGTGTGGAAGGGAATGGGCCCCAGCATTTT,CASSVEGNGPQHF
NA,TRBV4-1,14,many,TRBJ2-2,TGCGCCAGCAGCCAAGAGCCTAACACCGGGGAGCTGTTTTTT,CASSQEPNTGELFF
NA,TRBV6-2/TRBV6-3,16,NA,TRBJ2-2,TGTGCCAGCAGTTATGAGGCTCCTACGAACACCGGGAAGCTGTTTTTT,CASSYEAPTNTGKLFF
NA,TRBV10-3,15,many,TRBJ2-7,TGTGCCATCAGTGATGGCGGGGGCACCTCCTACGAGCAGTACTTC,CAISDGGGTSYEQYF
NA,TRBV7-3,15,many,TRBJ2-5,TGTGCCAGCAGCTTCCAGGGAGCAGGGCGAGAGACCCAGTACTTC,CASSFQGAGRETQYF
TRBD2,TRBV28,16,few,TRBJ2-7,TGTGCCAGCAGTTTAGGACTAGCGGGGATCTTCTACGAGCAGTACTTC,CASSLGLAGIFYEQYF
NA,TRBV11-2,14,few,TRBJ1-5,TGTGCCAGCAGTCCCGGCACAGTTAATCAGCCCCAGCATTTT,CASSPGTVNQPQHF
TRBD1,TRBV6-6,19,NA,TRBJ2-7,TGTGCCAGCAGCTCGTGGATGGCGCAGGGGGCGTTTCGAGGCTACGAGCAGTACTTC,CASSSWMAQGAFRGYEQYF
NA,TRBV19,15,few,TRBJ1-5,TGTGCCAGTAGTGTCTTGATGGGTGGCAATCAGCCCCAGCATTTT,CASSVLMGGNQPQHF
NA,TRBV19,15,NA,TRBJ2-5,TGTGCCAGTAGTATAGATCTGGGGGATCCAGGGACCCAGTACTTC,CASSIDLGDPGTQYF
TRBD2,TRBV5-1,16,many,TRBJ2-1,TGCGCCAGCAGCTTGGCGGGCGGGGGCTCCTACAATGAGCAGTTCTTC,CASSLAGGGSYNEQFF
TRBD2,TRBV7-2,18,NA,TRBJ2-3,TGTGCCAGCAGCCCTCAAGGCGCGGGGGGGGCCTATGCAGATACGCAGTATTTT,CASSPQGAGGAYADTQYF
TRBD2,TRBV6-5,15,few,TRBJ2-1,TGTGCCAGCAGTCCTAGCGGGGCCGCTAGGGTTGAGCAGTTCTTC,CASSPSGAARVEQFF
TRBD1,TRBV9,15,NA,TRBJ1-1,TGTGCCAGCAGCCAGGGGGTACGGGGAGGAACTGAAGCTTTCTTT,CASSQGVRGGTEAFF
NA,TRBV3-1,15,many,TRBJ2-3,TGTGCCAGCAGCCCCCGGCCCGGGGGTCGGGATACGCAGTATTTT,CASSPRPGGRDTQYF
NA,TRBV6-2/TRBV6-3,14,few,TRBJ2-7,TGTGCCAGCAGTTACTCGAACAGCCCCTACGAGCAGTACTTC,CASSYSNSPYEQYF
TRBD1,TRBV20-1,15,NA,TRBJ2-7,TGCAGTGCTAGAGACCATCAGGACAGGGGGCGCGAGCAGTACTTC,CSARDHQDRGREQYF
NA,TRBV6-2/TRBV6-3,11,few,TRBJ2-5,TGTGCCAGCGGTATCCAAGAGACCCAGTACTTC,CASGIQETQYF
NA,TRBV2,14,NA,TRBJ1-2,TGTGCCAGCAGAACTCGGACAGTTAACTATGGCTACACCTTC,CASRTRTVNYGYTF
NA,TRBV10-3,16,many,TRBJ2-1,TGTGCCATCAGGAGGGAAGCGGTGGGGAACTACAATGAGCAGTTCTTC,CAIRREAVGNYNEQFF
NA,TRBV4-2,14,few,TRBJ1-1,TGTGCCAGCAGCCAAGGCCTGGCGAACACTGAAGCTTTCTTT,CASSQGLANTEAFF
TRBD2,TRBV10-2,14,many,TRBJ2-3,TGCGCCAGCAGTGCGGGACTAGCGACAGATACGCAGTATTTT,CASSAGLATDTQYF
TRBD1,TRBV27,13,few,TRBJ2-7,TGTGCCAGCAGCCGGGACAGGGAGGCGTCGCAGTACTTC,CASSRDREASQYF
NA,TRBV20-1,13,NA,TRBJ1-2,TGCAGTGCTAGAGTGGGGGAGAACTATGGCTACACCTTC,CSARVGENYGYTF
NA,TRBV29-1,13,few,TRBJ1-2,TGCAGCGTTGGTCGAGGGACGTATGACGGCTACACCTTC,CSVGRGTYDGYTF
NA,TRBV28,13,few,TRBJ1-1,TGTGCCAGCAAGGGAGAGCCTAACACTGAAGCTTTCTTT,CASKGEPNTEAFF